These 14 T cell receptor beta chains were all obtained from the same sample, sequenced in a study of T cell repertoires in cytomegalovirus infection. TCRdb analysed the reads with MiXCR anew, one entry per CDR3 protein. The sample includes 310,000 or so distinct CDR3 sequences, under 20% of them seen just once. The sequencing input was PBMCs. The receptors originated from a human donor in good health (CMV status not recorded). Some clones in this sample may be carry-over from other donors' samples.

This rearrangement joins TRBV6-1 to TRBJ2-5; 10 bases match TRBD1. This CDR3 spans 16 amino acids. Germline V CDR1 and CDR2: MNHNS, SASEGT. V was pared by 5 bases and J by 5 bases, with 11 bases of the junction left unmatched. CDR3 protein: CASSLNPGQGWETQYF. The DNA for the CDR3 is TGTGCCAGCAGTCTTAATCCGGGACAGGGGTGGGAGACCCAGTACTTC.

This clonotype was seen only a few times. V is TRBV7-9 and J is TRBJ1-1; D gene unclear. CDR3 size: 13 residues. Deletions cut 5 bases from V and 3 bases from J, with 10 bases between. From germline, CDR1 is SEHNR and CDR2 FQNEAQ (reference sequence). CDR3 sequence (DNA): TGTGCCAGCAGCCTGGACGGGGACACTGAAGCTTTCTTT. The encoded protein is CASSLDGDTEAFF.

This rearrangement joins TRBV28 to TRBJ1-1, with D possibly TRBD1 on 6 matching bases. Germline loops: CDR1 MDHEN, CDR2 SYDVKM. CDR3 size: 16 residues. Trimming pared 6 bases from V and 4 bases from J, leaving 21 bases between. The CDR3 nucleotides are TGTGCCAGCAGATCTTACCCACGTCGCAGGGGCACTGAAGCTTTCTTT. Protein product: CASRSYPRRRGTEAFF.

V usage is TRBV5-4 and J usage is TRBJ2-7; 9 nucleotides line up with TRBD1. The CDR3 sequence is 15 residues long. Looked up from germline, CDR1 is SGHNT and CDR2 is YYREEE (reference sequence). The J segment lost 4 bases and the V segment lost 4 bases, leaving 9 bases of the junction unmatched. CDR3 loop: CASSPYGQGQYEQYF. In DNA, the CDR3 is TGTGCCAGCAGCCCCTATGGACAGGGGCAGTACGAGCAGTACTTC.

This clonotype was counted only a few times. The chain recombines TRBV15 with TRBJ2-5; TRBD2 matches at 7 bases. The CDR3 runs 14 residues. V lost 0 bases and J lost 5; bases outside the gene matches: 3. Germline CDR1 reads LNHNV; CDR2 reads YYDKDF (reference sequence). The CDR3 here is CATSRDREGETQYF. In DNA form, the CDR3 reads TGTGCCACCAGCAGAGATAGGGAGGGGGAGACCCAGTACTTC. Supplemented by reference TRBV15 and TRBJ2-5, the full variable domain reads DAMVIQNPRYQVTQFGKPVTLSCSQTLNHNVMYWYQQKSSQAPKLLFHYYDKDFNNEADTPDNFQSRRPNTSFCFLDIRSPGLGDTAMYLCATSRDREGETQYFGPGTRLLVL.

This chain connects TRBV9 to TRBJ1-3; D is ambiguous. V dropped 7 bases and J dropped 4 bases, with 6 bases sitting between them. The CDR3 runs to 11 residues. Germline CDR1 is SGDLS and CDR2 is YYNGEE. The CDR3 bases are TGTGCCAGCGCGGGGGGAAACACCATATATTTT. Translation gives CASAGGNTIYF.

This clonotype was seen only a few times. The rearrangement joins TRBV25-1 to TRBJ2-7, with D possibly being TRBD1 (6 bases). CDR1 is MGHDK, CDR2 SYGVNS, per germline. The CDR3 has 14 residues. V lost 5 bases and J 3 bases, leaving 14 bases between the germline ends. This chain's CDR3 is CASSRTRDIYEQYF. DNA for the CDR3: TGTGCCAGCAGTCGGACCCGGGACATCTACGAGCAGTACTTC.

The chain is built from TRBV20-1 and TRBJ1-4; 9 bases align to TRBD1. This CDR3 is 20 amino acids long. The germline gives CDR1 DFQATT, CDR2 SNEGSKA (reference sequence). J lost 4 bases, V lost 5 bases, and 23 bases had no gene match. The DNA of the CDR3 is TGCAGTGCTTTTTCGGTGCAGGGACAGGGTATCCGTCAAAATAATGAAAAACTGTTTTTT. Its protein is CSAFSVQGQGIRQNNEKLFF.

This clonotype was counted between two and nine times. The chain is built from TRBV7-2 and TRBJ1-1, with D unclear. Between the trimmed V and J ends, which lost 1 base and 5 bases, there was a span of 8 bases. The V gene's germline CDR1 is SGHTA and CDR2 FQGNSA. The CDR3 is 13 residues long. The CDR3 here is CASSLDVRTEAFF. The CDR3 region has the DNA TGTGCCAGCAGCTTAGACGTCAGGACTGAAGCTTTCTTT.

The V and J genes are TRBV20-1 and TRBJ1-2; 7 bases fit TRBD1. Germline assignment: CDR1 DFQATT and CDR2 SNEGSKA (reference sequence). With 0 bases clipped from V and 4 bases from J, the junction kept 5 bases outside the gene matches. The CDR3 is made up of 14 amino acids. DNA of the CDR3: TGCAGTGCTAGAGATCGCCGGGACAGCTATGGCTACACCTTC. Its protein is CSARDRRDSYGYTF.

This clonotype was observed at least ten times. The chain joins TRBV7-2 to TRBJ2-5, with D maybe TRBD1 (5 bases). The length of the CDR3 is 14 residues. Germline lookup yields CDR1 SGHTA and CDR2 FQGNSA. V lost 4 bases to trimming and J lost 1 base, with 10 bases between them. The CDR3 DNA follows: TGTGCCAGCAGCTACGGGCAGGGCCAAGAGACCCAGTACTTC. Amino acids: CASSYGQGQETQYF.

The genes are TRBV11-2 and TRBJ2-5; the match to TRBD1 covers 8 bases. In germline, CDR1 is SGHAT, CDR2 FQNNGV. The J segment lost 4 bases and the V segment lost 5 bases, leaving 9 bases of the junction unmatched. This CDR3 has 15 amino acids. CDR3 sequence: CASSRGAGGLETQYF. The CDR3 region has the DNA TGTGCCAGCAGCCGTGGAGCAGGGGGCCTAGAGACCCAGTACTTC. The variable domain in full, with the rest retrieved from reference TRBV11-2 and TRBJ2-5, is EAGVAQSPRYKIIEKRQSVAFWCNPISGHATLYWYQQILGQGPKLLIQFQNNGVVDDSQLPKDRFSAERLKGVDSTLKIQPAKLEDSAVYLCASSRGAGGLETQYFGPGTRLLVL.

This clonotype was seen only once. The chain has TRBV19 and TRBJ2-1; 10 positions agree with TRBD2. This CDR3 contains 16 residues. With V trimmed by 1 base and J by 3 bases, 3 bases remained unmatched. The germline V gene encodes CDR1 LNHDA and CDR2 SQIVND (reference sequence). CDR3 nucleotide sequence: TGTGCCAGTAGTATAGGGGCTAGCGGGGGCTACAATGAGCAGTTCTTC. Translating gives CASSIGASGGYNEQFF.

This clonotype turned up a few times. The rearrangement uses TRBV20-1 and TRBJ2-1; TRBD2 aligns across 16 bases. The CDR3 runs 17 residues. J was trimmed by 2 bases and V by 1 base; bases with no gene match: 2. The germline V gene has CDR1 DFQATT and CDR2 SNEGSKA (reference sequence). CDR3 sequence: CSARVGTSGGAYNEQFF. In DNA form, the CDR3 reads TGCAGTGCTAGAGTTGGGACTAGCGGGGGGGCCTACAATGAGCAGTTCTTC.